These T cell receptor beta chains were read from a single sample in a study of T cell responses to AZD1222 COVID-19 vaccine. Sequencing was performed with immunoSEQ multiplex PCR; in TCRdb, only in-frame clones are kept and a portion is missing. The repertoire holds some 170,000 clones, about 90% seen once, with approximately 0.98% in the top ten. Sequenced material: peripheral blood, taken 28 days after the second AZD1222 dose. The source of these receptors is an adult who received the AZD1222 COVID-19 vaccine. Each CDR3 is given with its conserved first and last residue. D genes are given only for firm matches. Expanded clones get a size class; other rows say once, few or many, or leave the size out.

d_gene	abundance	v_gene	j_gene	CDR3nt	CDR3aa
.	.	TRBV2	TRBJ1-5	TGTGCCAGCAGTGAAGAACAGGACAGCAATCAGCCCCAGCATTTT	CASSEEQDSNQPQHF
.	.	TRBV20-1	TRBJ1-5	TGCAGTGCCAGTAGTAGGTTGAGCAATCAGCCCCAGCATTTT	CSASSRLSNQPQHF
.	.	TRBV5-6	TRBJ1-6	TGTGCCAGCAGCTTGGGAGTATATAATTCACCCCTCCACTTT	CASSLGVYNSPLHF
.	.	TRBV5-1	TRBJ1-2	TGCGCCAGCAGCAGGAGCGAAAACTATGGCTACACCTTC	CASSRSENYGYTF
.	.	TRBV7-9	TRBJ2-2	TGTGCCAGCAGCTTAGGCAGGGACGGGGAGCTGTTTTTT	CASSLGRDGELFF
TRBD1	.	TRBV5-1	TRBJ1-2	TGCGCCAGCAGCAGGGACAGTACCCCCTATGGCTACACCTTC	CASSRDSTPYGYTF
TRBD1	once	TRBV12-3/TRBV12-4	TRBJ2-3	TGTGCCAGCACAGGGGGTGGAGATACGCAGTATTTT	CASTGGGDTQYF
TRBD1	.	TRBV5-4	TRBJ1-1	TGTGCCAGCAGCATTGGGACAGGGGGGAACACTGAAGCTTTCTTT	CASSIGTGGNTEAFF
.	.	TRBV5-6	TRBJ1-6	TGTGCCAGCAGCTTGGGACAGCGGAATTCACCCCTCCACTTT	CASSLGQRNSPLHF
TRBD1	.	TRBV5-1	TRBJ1-1	TGCGCCAGCAGCTTGGTCGCGACAGGGTCTGAAGCTTTCTTT	CASSLVATGSEAFF
.	.	TRBV10-1	TRBJ1-5	TGCGCCAGCAGTGAGACAGGAAATCAGCCCCAGCATTTT	CASSETGNQPQHF
.	.	TRBV5-1	TRBJ1-2	TGCGCCAGCAGCGCGACAAACTATGGCTACACCTTC	CASSATNYGYTF